This TCR beta chain was identified during a study of blood T cell repertoires in COVID-19. V lost 6 bases and J 0 bases, leaving 12 bases between the germline ends. Germline lookup yields CDR1 MNHEY and CDR2 SMNVEV (reference sequence). CDR3 length: 16 residues. A COVID-19 case had been met by exposed participants during the 2 weeks before study entry. Measured with immunoSEQ multiplex PCR; TCRdb has only the in-frame clones, and not every one. The sample contains 400,000 to 500,000 clones, 70% to 90% of which appear only once. The chain combines TRBV27 with TRBJ2-6; weak D call: TRBD2 (5 bases). The specimen was PBMCs or T cells enriched from blood (not recorded which). This receptor was taken from a woman aged 18-29 years who had been exposed to COVID-19. The CDR3 DNA reads TGTGCCAGCAGCCCACGGGGAGTCTCTGGGGCCAACGTCCTGACTTTC. This gives the protein CASSPRGVSGANVLTF. The entire variable domain, with the rest obtained from reference TRBV27 and TRBJ2-6, is as follows: EAQVTQNPRYLITVTGKKLTVTCSQNMNHEYMSWYRQDPGLGLRQIYYSMNVEVTDKGDVPEGYKVSRKEKRNFPLILESPSPNQTSLYFCASSPRGVSGANVLTFGAGSRLTVL.